Presented here are 3 T cell receptor beta chains from one specimen sequenced in a study of neurological immune-mediated disorders. A single record per CDR3 protein comes from TCRdb applying MiXCR to the 5' RACE reads. The sample yields roughly 21,000 distinct CDR3 sequences, around a sixth seen once. The source material was CD8+ T cells from blood. The receptor source for this set is a woman between 18 and 29 years old with multiple sclerosis.

Only a few counts were recorded for this clonotype. The chain carries TRBV20-1 and TRBJ1-1; 7 nucleotides match TRBD1. Germline V CDR1 and CDR2: DFQATT, SNEGSKA (reference sequence). This CDR3 spans 12 amino acids. Trimming took 8 bases from V and 4 from J; bases not matched to a gene: 7. The CDR3 reads CSLRQGLTEAFF. The CDR3 DNA is TGCAGTCTTAGACAGGGACTCACTGAAGCTTTCTTT.

This clonotype occurred many times. The CDR3: CASSFLGSTDTQYF. In nucleotides, the CDR3 is TGCGCCAGCAGCTTCCTAGGGAGCACAGATACGCAGTATTTT. This chain uses TRBV5-1 with TRBJ2-3; the D is unclear. This CDR3 spans 14 amino acids. V dropped 2 bases and J dropped 0 bases, with 7 bases sitting between them. Looked up from germline, CDR1 is SGHRS and CDR2 is YFSETQ. Drawing the rest from reference TRBV5-1 and TRBJ2-3, the complete variable domain is KAGVTQTPRYLIKTRGQQVTLSCSPISGHRSVSWYQQTPGQGLQFLFEYFSETQRNKGNFPGRFSGRQFSNSRSEMNVSTLELGDSALYLCASSFLGSTDTQYFGPGTRLTVL.

This clonotype was recorded at least ten times. Compared with germline, one end of the junction differs, possibly owing to a read error. The chain employs TRBV9 and TRBJ1-2; D gene unclear. Germline V gives CDR1 SGDLS, CDR2 YYNGEE. The CDR3 sequence is 14 residues long. The CDR3 DNA reads TGTGCCAGCAGCGTAGAAGGGTCTTACGATGGCCACACCTTC. This encodes CASSVEGSYDGHTF. The full variable domain, in which reference TRBV9 and TRBJ1-2 provide the parts outside the CDR3, is DSGVTQTPKHLITATGQRVTLRCSPRSGDLSVYWYQQSLDQGLQFLIQYYNGEERAKGNILERFSAQQFPDLHSELNLSSLELGDSALYFCASSVEGSYDGHTFGSGTRLTVV.